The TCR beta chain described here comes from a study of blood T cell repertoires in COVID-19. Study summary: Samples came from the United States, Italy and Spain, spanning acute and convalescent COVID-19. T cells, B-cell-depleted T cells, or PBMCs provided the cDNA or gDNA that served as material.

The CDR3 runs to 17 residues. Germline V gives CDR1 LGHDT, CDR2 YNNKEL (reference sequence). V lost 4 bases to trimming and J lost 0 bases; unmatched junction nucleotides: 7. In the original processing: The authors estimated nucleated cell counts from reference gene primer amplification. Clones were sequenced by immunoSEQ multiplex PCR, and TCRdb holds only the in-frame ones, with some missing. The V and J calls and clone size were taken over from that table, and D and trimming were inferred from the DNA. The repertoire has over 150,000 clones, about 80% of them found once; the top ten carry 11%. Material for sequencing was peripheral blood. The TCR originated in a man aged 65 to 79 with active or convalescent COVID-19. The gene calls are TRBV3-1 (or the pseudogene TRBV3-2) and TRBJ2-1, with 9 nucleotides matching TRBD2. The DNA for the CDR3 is TGTGCCAGCAGCCCCTCCGGACTAGCGTCCTCCTACAATGAGCAGTTCTTC. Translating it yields CASSPSGLASSYNEQFF.